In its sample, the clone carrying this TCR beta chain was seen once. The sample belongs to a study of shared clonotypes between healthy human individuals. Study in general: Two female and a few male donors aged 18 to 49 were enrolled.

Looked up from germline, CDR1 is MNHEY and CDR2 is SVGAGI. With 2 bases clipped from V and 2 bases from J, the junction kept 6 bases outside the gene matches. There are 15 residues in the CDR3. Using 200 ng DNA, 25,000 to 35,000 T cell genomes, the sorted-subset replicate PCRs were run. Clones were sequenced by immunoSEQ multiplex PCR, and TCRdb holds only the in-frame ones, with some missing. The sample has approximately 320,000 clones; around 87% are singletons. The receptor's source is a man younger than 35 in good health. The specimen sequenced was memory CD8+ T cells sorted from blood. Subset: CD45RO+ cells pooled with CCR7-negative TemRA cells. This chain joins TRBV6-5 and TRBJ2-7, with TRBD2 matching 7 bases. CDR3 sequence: CASSYRREAPYEQYF. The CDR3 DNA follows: TGTGCCAGCAGTTACCGTCGGGAGGCCCCCTACGAGCAGTACTTC.